This T cell receptor (beta chain) came from a study of cytotoxic CD8 clonotypes in ibrutinib-treated CLL. Points on this clone: The target antigen is unknown.

Findings of the study overall: Sampling time points were not equivalent between sustained-remission and progressing patients. Baseline levels were approached again at progression, after clonality had risen at ibrutinib response.

Using immunoSEQ multiplex PCR, the repertoire was profiled, and TCRdb retains in-frame clones only, with some absent. This repertoire shows under 300,000 clones, 76% found once; its top ten account for around 5.1%. The CDR3 runs to 15 residues. Unmatched junction bases numbered 7, after V lost 5 bases and J lost 9 bases. In germline, CDR1 is SGHTA, CDR2 FQGNSA. The chain uses TRBV7-2 and TRBJ2-1, with 13 bases fitting TRBD2. Sequences were derived from PBMCs, sampled at disease progression, from a patient treated with ibrutinib. This receptor was taken from a human donor with chronic lymphocytic leukemia. The CDR3 nucleotides are TGTGCCAGCAGCACCGGGACTAGCGGGATTGCTGAGCAGTTCTTC. Its translation: CASSTGTSGIAEQFF.